The sequence of this T cell receptor beta chain was determined in a study of blood T cell repertoires in COVID-19. Under the authors' procedure: Reference gene primer amplification gave estimated nucleated cell counts. Only in-frame clones appear in the TCRdb table, and some are missing; sequencing was by immunoSEQ multiplex PCR. V and J calls plus clone size are reproduced from that table; the DNA served to infer D and trimming. Seen here are about 320,000 clones, under 90% observed once, and the top ten hold 8.5% to 12%. V dropped 7 bases and J dropped 6 bases, with 9 bases sitting between them. Germline CDR1 reads MDHEN; CDR2 reads SYDVKM. The CDR3 is 12 amino acids. Recovery among Cohort 3 donors was established by two negative PCRs, clearance, or symptom resolution.

This chain uses TRBV28 with TRBJ1-4, with D tentatively TRBD1 (5 bases). Material for sequencing was PBMCs or T cells enriched from blood (not recorded which). The TCR was taken from a woman younger than 30 who had recovered from COVID-19. CDR3 amino acids: CASIGGHEKLFF. In nucleotides, the CDR3 is TGTGCCAGCATCGGGGGACATGAAAAACTGTTTTTT.